Detailed here is one T cell receptor (beta chain). The CDR3 totals 18 residues. The record originates from a study of shared clonotypes between healthy human individuals. Study-level information: There were three CD4 naive, three CD4 memory, two CD8 naive and one CD8 memory plates per donor.

Sequencing was performed with immunoSEQ multiplex PCR; in TCRdb, only in-frame clones are kept and a portion is missing. Here the sample spans approximately 350,000 clones, around 96% being singletons. The sample taken for sequencing was memory CD8+ T cells sorted from blood. The subset: CD45RO+ cells pooled with CCR7-negative TemRA cells. This clonotype originated in a man aged 25 to 45 in good health. The rearrangement links TRBV12-2 to TRBJ2-1; the D segment call TRBD2 is taken from the table without a DNA check. TRBV12-2 is a documented pseudogene. The CDR3 sequence is CASRLGDAREGPYNEQFF. In DNA, the CDR3 is TGTGCAAGTCGCTTAGGGGATGCGCGGGAGGGACCCTACAATGAGCAGTTCTTC.